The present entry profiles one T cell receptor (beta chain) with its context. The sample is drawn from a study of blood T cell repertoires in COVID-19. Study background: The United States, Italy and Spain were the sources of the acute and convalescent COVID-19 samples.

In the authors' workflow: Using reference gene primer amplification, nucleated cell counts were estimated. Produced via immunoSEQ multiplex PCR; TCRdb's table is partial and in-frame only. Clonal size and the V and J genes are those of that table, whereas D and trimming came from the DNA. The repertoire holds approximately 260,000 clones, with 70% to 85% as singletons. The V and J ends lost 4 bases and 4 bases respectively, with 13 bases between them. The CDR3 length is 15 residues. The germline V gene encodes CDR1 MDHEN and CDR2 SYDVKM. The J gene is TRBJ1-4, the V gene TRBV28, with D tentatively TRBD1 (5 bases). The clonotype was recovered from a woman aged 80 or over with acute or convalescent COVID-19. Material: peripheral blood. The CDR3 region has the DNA TGTGCCAGCAGTTCTGAAGACAGCCTTAATGAAAAACTGTTTTTT. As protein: CASSSEDSLNEKLFF.